Listed below are T cell receptor beta chains from one sample, sequenced in a study of graft-versus-host responses after intestinal transplantation. Clones were read by immunoSEQ multiplex PCR, and TCRdb kept only the in-frame ones, dropping some. The repertoire holds around 37,000 clones, around 86% seen once, with roughly 3.4% in the top ten. The material was PBMCs, obtained about 38 months after transplant. The receptors originated from a human patient who received an intestinal transplant, so some T cells may come from the graft donor. Both conserved end residues are part of each CDR3.

>TRBJ1-2|TRBV6-1
CASSFRSDYGYTF
>TRBJ2-1|TRBV4-2
CASSQTRGDDEQFF
>TRBJ1-6|TRBV27
CASSFGQHNSPLHF
>TRBJ1-1|TRBV19
CASSGEIEAFF
>TRBJ1-3|TRBV5-1
CASSLGSGLISGNTIYF
>TRBJ1-6|TRBV6-6
CASSYRRANSPLHF
>TRBJ2-1|TRBV5-1
CASSLAGPYNEQFF
>TRBJ2-7|TRBV6-4
CASSWGKGLAGGPPEYEQYF
>TRBJ2-7|TRBV6-1
CASSEGRGDSYEQYF
>TRBJ1-2|TRBV2
CASSALTARSYNYGYTF
>TRBJ2-4|TRBV28
CASSFSSGFGDIQYF
>TRBJ1-2|TRBV4-2
CASSHLPRDRDDYGYTF
>TRBJ2-7|TRBV4-1
CASSQGERGPYEQYF
>TRBJ2-1|TRBV5-1
CASSWGLAQRNEQFF
>TRBJ1-2|TRBV5-6
CASSFSRGPYGYTF
>TRBJ2-7|TRBV6-5
CASREGEGASDEQYF
>TRBJ2-1|TRBV5-1
CASSPGTVNEQFF
>TRBJ2-1|TRBV9
CASSAPGQGPYNEQFF
>TRBJ2-7|TRBV7-9
CASSLGQENNWGKQYF
>TRBJ2-3|TRBV6-1
CASSEGGGATDTQYF
>TRBJ1-5|TRBV5-1
CASSLSGMWNQPQHF
>TRBJ2-7|TRBV5-1
CASSVRDLRDEQYF
>TRBJ2-2|TRBV5-4
CASSPGTGGVGELFF
>TRBJ2-7|TRBV6-5
CASSYDGRSYEQYF
>TRBJ1-1|TRBV6-5
CASSTLGGTEAFF
>TRBJ1-2|TRBV6-1
CASNPGQVVNYGYTF
>TRBJ2-7|TRBV19
CASSIRGRVSTYEQYF
>TRBJ2-7|TRBV30
CAWRALAGGLYEQYF
>TRBJ2-3|TRBV18
CASSLYGTFSTDTQYF
>TRBJ1-4|TRBV5-1
CASSPGQGREKLFF
>TRBJ1-1|TRBV10-3
CAISSGTETEAFF
>TRBJ2-7|TRBV27
CASSFWGGEQYF
>TRBJ2-4|TRBV6-6
CASSYLDRKNIQYF
>TRBJ2-1|TRBV4-2
CASSQAANSYNEQFF
>TRBJ2-1|TRBV5-5
CASFSGGFYNEQFF
>TRBJ2-7|TRBV15
CATSRGTGPNYEQYF
>TRBJ2-3|TRBV9
CASSAWDRGSDTQYF
>TRBJ2-7|TRBV5-1
CASSLESRDEQYF
>TRBJ2-1|TRBV28
CASSFPGLARNEQFF
>TRBJ2-6|TRBV14
CASSRRTGEFFGANVLTF
>TRBJ1-1|TRBV6-1
CAGTIGTVENTEAFF
>TRBJ1-1|TRBV30
CAWSRGRNTEAFF
>TRBJ2-5|TRBV11-2
CASSLYFGETQYF
>TRBJ1-1|TRBV10-1
CASTQPIGTGEPHMDTEAFF
>TRBJ2-1|TRBV4-2
CASSQGGDWDEQFF
>TRBJ2-5|TRBV18
CASSPGGRRETQYF
>TRBJ2-7|TRBV29-1
CSVEDSGLAGFREQYF
>TRBJ2-3|TRBV4-2
CASSQDPAGPSTDTQYF
>TRBJ2-2|TRBV6-5
CASSFPPGQGAGELFF
>TRBJ2-7|TRBV6-6
CASSFDMGSSYEQYF
>TRBJ2-2|TRBV4-1
CASSQVVGNTGELFF
>TRBJ2-3|TRBV5-4
CASSLRLAGGFGTDTQYF
>TRBJ2-5|TRBV10-3
CAISDPGARSKAQYF
>TRBJ1-6|TRBV9
CASSARQGTPLHF
>TRBJ1-4|TRBV7-9
CASSHGPYGLKLFF
>TRBJ2-3|TRBV28
CASSLPGTRKVDTQYF
>TRBJ2-1|TRBV23-1
CASRPQGNEQFF
>TRBJ1-1|TRBV21-1
CASSKAGQPPMNTEAFF
>TRBJ2-1|TRBV18
CASSDQRTANNEQFF